The 11 T cell receptor beta chains presented below share a single source sample, sequenced in a study of T cells in Graves' hyperthyroidism and ophthalmopathy. The source material, RNA transcripts, was used to amplify TCR beta CDR3 regions. An initial round of RT-PCR targeting the TCR CDR3 relied on the HTBI primer set. Using its own MiXCR run on the multiplex PCR reads, TCRdb lists one record per CDR3 protein. The sample yields about 640,000 distinct CDR3 sequences, around 20% seen once. The sequencing input was blood. The source of these receptors is a man aged 25 to 45 with Graves' ophthalmopathy.

V and J are TRBV12-5 and TRBJ1-4; D gene unclear. Germline CDR1 LGHNT, CDR2 FRNRAP. This CDR3 contains 13 residues. The CDR3 region is CSPAQTPNEKLFF. In DNA, the CDR3 is TGTTCCCCCGCCCAGACCCCCAATGAAAAACTGTTTTTT.

The rearrangement uses TRBV5-1 and TRBJ2-5; D not resolved. Germline CDR1 and CDR2: SGHRS and YFSETQ. The CDR3 spans 14 residues. V was cut by 2 bases and J by 5 bases, with 13 bases left in between. CDR3: CASSFGEARETQYF. In nucleotides, the CDR3 is TGCGCCAGCAGCTTCGGAGAAGCCCGGGAGACCCAGTACTTC.

The chain links TRBV6-5 to TRBJ1-1; TRBD1 is a possible D gene (5 bases). CDR1 is MNHEY, CDR2 SVGAGI, per germline. CDR3 length: 16 residues. Trimming removed 1 base from V and 0 bases from J, with 12 bases in between. CDR3 bases: TGTGCCAGCAGTTACTGGGACGACGGAATGAACACTGAAGCTTTCTTT. This gives the protein CASSYWDDGMNTEAFF.

This clonotype was picked up a small number of times. The CDR3 is CASSYSGFYEQYF. The CDR3 DNA reads TGTGCCAGCAGTTACTCGGGATTCTACGAGCAGTACTTC. The chain carries TRBV6-6 and TRBJ2-7; D gene ambiguous. Germline values: CDR1 MNHNY, CDR2 SVGAGI (reference sequence). Trimming stripped 0 bases from V and 3 bases from J, with 6 bases between. The CDR3 is made up of 13 amino acids.

This clonotype was seen ten or more times. CDR3 residues: CASSYTLPRGNIQYF. The CDR3 bases are TGTGCCAGCAGTTACACACTTCCCAGGGGGAACATTCAGTACTTC. The rearrangement links TRBV6-2 or TRBV6-3 to TRBJ2-4; TRBD1 agrees at 7 bases. Germline V gene sequence: CDR1 MNHEY, CDR2 SVGEGT. This CDR3 region has 15 residues. The V segment lost 2 bases and the J segment 7 bases; nucleotides outside the gene matches: 8.

This clonotype was seen a few times. J is TRBJ2-5 and V is TRBV28; D might be TRBD1 or TRBD2, each matching 5 bases. V lost 5 bases, J lost 1 base, and 14 bases lay in between. Germline V gene lookup returns CDR1 MDHEN and CDR2 SYDVKM. This CDR3 comprises 15 residues. The DNA of the CDR3 is TGTGCCAGCAGTCCCCTCGTGGGGGTCCAAGAGACCCAGTACTTC. Encoded protein: CASSPLVGVQETQYF.

This clonotype came up many times. CDR3 sequence: CASSPVLGARTEAFF. CDR3 DNA: TGTGCCAGCAGCCCTGTACTGGGGGCGAGGACTGAAGCTTTCTTT. This chain links TRBV3-1 with TRBJ1-1; D is possibly TRBD1 (6 bases). Trimming left V 4 bases short and J 5 bases short, with 17 bases between. Germline V gene lookup returns CDR1 LGHDT and CDR2 YNNKEL (reference sequence). There are 15 residues in the CDR3.

V usage is TRBV11-2 and J usage is TRBJ2-1; 10 bases map to TRBD2. The germline gives CDR1 SGHAT, CDR2 FQNNGV. Unmatched junction bases numbered 5, after V lost 4 bases and J lost 5 bases. This CDR3 contains 15 residues. The CDR3: CASSSHGTSDNEQFF. CDR3 DNA sequence: TGTGCCAGCAGCTCCCACGGGACTAGCGACAATGAGCAGTTCTTC. Filled out from reference TRBV11-2 and TRBJ2-1, the complete variable domain reads EAGVAQSPRYKIIEKRQSVAFWCNPISGHATLYWYQQILGQGPKLLIQFQNNGVVDDSQLPKDRFSAERLKGVDSTLKIQPAKLEDSAVYLCASSSHGTSDNEQFFGPGTRLTVL.

This clonotype was counted between two and nine times. The chain has TRBV5-4 and TRBJ2-5; 14 nucleotides line up with TRBD2. CDR1 and CDR2 (germline): SGHNT, YYREEE (reference sequence). CDR3 length: 17 amino acids. V lost 4 bases, J lost 5 bases, and 10 bases stayed unmatched. CDR3 sequence: CASSPGTSGSDWETQYF. As DNA, the CDR3 is TGTGCCAGCAGCCCCGGGACTAGCGGGAGTGATTGGGAGACCCAGTACTTC.

The chain couples TRBV20-1 to TRBJ1-1; possibly TRBD1 for D (5 bases). This CDR3 has 13 amino acids. Deletions cut 6 bases from V and 1 base from J, with 12 bases between. Germline assignment: CDR1 DFQATT and CDR2 SNEGSKA (reference sequence). DNA for the CDR3: TGCAGTGCCGCGGGACGGAAGAACACTGAAGCTTTCTTT. Encoded protein: CSAAGRKNTEAFF.

This clonotype was recorded at least ten times. The chain has TRBV28 and TRBJ2-2; perhaps TRBD1 as D (6 bases). Germline V gene sequence: CDR1 MDHEN, CDR2 SYDVKM. V lost 7 bases and J lost 1, with 19 bases in between. The CDR3 is 17 residues long. In DNA form, the CDR3 reads TGTGCCAGCACAACGCACAGGGTACCTAGGAACACCGGGGAGCTGTTTTTT. This codes for CASTTHRVPRNTGELFF.